Presented here are 11 T cell receptor beta chains from one specimen sequenced in a study of CD8+ T cells in alopecia areata. As the sequencing template, cDNA was produced by extracting RNA and reverse transcribing it. TCRdb's table, derived via immunoSEQ multiplex PCR, lists solely in-frame clones and lacks some. This table holds about 140,000 clones, roughly 46% found once. Sequencing used CD4+ T cells sorted from blood, obtained at week 0. All receptors derive from a human donor with alopecia areata.

The chain recombines TRBV29-1 with TRBJ2-3; the match to TRBD1 covers 9 bases. With 1 base clipped from V and 4 bases from J, the junction kept 9 bases outside the gene matches. The germline gives CDR1 SQVTM, CDR2 ANQGSEA. The CDR3 covers 16 residues. CDR3 amino acids: CSVEGSFTGGADTQYF. The DNA for the CDR3 is TGCAGCGTTGAAGGTTCATTTACAGGGGGCGCAGATACGCAGTATTTT.

The chain couples TRBV29-1 to TRBJ1-2; the D gene is possibly TRBD1 (6 bases). Trimming removed 8 bases at V and 8 bases at J, with 15 bases between. The CDR3 contains 11 residues. Germline CDR1 is SQVTM and CDR2 is ANQGSEA. The CDR3 region has the DNA TGCAGCACCCGGGGGGGGCAAGGCTACACCTTC. Its protein is CSTRGGQGYTF.

This clone was detected only a few times. The chain links TRBV7-2 to TRBJ1-3; D ambiguous. The germline V and J ends were trimmed by 5 bases and 4 bases, with 18 bases remaining between them. Germline CDR1 and CDR2: SGHTA and FQGNSA. There are 16 residues in the CDR3. CDR3 loop: CASSRERGVAGNTIYF. CDR3 nucleotide sequence: TGTGCCAGCAGCCGCGAGCGGGGTGTGGCCGGAAACACCATATATTTT.

This clone was detected only a few times. This chain joins TRBV7-2 and TRBJ2-7, with TRBD2 matching 7 bases. The length of the CDR3 is 14 residues. V shed 2 bases and J 3 bases; nucleotides not matched to a gene: 4. Germline V gene lookup returns CDR1 SGHTA and CDR2 FQGNSA. CDR3 sequence (DNA): TGTGCCAGCAGCTTAACCGGACTAGTCTACGAGCAGTACTTC. This encodes CASSLTGLVYEQYF.

The sample holds a few counts of this clone. V is TRBV7-2 and J is TRBJ2-5, with 8 bases fitting TRBD1. Per the germline V gene, CDR1 is SGHTA and CDR2 is FQGNSA. V lost 2 bases and J lost 3; bases outside the gene matches: 5. The CDR3 is made up of 15 amino acids. This CDR3 reads CASSLTGTGEETQYF. In nucleotides, the CDR3 is TGTGCCAGCAGCTTAACGGGGACAGGAGAAGAGACCCAGTACTTC.

This chain links TRBV11-2 with TRBJ2-5; D uncertain. The CDR3 has 12 amino acids. The germline CDR1 and CDR2 sequences are SGHAT and FQNNGV. The V gene lost 1 base and the J gene lost 9 bases, with 9 bases spanning the gap. DNA of the CDR3: TGTGCCAGCAGCTTAGTCTCTGAGGCCCAGTACTTC. This encodes CASSLVSEAQYF.

The count of this clone is one. The DNA for the CDR3 is TGTGCCAGCAGCGTCTGGACAGGAACCAACGTCCTGACTTTC. This encodes CASSVWTGTNVLTF. This chain joins TRBV9 and TRBJ2-6, with 7 positions matching TRBD1. The CDR3 extends over 14 amino acids. Per germline, CDR1 SGDLS and CDR2 YYNGEE. Trimming at V came to 2 bases and at J to 8 bases, leaving 4 bases not matched to a gene.

The J gene is TRBJ2-6, the V gene TRBV7-2; D unclear. Trimming took off 5 bases at V and 0 bases at J, with 8 bases between the two ends. CDR1 SGHTA and CDR2 FQGNSA come from the germline V gene. The CDR3 length is 15 residues. The CDR3 is CASSTIRSGANVLTF. The CDR3 DNA reads as TGTGCCAGCAGCACTATCCGCTCTGGGGCCAACGTCCTGACTTTC.

There are a few counts of this clone. The chain employs TRBV6-5 and TRBJ2-7, with 8 bases fitting TRBD1. The CDR3 consists of 14 residues. Trimming removed 6 bases from V and 4 bases from J; junction bases left unmatched: 8. In germline, CDR1 is MNHEY, CDR2 SVGAGI. The CDR3 loop is CASSATGEGYEQYF. The CDR3 region has the DNA TGTGCCAGCAGCGCGACAGGGGAAGGGTACGAGCAGTACTTC.

The V call is TRBV28, the J call TRBJ2-5; D gene uncertain. The CDR3 sequence is 15 residues long. Germline V gene lookup returns CDR1 MDHEN and CDR2 SYDVKM. With 6 bases removed from V and 5 bases from J, the gap between germline ends came to 19 bases. The CDR3 sequence is CASSPNGLVMETQYF. Here the CDR3 DNA reads TGTGCCAGCAGCCCCAACGGGCTGGTCATGGAGACCCAGTACTTC.

This clone was found a few times. The V gene is TRBV29-1, the J gene TRBJ2-7; D is undetermined. Germline V gene sequence: CDR1 SQVTM, CDR2 ANQGSEA. Trimming cost V 3 bases and J 1 base, with 7 bases left between them. CDR3 size: 12 residues. CDR3 in DNA: TGCAGCGTTGATGCCGGATCCTACGAGCAGTACTTC. This translates into CSVDAGSYEQYF.